This TCR beta chain comes out of a study of molecular identifiers for immune sequencing clone quantification. This clonotype was counted many times. Its target is not known. Bulk TCR libraries used previously described methods and listed TCR primers. TCRdb re-derived calls from the PCR reads in MiXCR, one entry per CDR3 protein. In the table there are 400,000 to 600,000 distinct CDR3 sequences, roughly 26% of which are singletons. Study-wide points: Identical TCR molecules that share a barcode could lead to an underestimation of highly expanded clone sizes. Jurkat TCR RNA spiked in from one cell could reportedly be detected among 900,000 or so naive cells. Effector cells had over 98% of their molecules in clones above 20 RNA copies, while naive cells had under 1%.

Material: naive CD8+ T cells from blood, with Jurkat cell RNA spiked in. Subset meaning: FACS-sorted CD8+CD4-CCR7+CD45RA+ naive T cells. This receptor was taken from a human donor in good health. Some libraries in this study had Jurkat cell RNA spiked in.

The CDR3 spells CASSSISGETQYF. The CDR3 region has the DNA TGTGCCAGCAGCTCCATAAGTGGAGAGACCCAGTACTTC. V is TRBV7-9 and J is TRBJ2-5; D is ambiguous. V was clipped by 4 bases and J by 4 bases, with 10 bases between them. Germline V gene lookup returns CDR1 SEHNR and CDR2 FQNEAQ (reference sequence). The CDR3 has 13 amino acids. The whole variable domain, filled in from reference TRBV7-9 and TRBJ2-5, reads DTGVSQNPRHKITKRGQNVTFRCDPISEHNRLYWYRQTLGQGPEFLTYFQNEAQLEKSRLLSDRFSAERPKGSFSTLEIQRTEQGDSAMYLCASSSISGETQYFGPGTRLLVL.